Below are 2 T cell receptor beta chains sequenced from a single sample in a study of T cell changes during pregnancy in multiple sclerosis. Clones were read by immunoSEQ multiplex PCR, and TCRdb kept only the in-frame ones, dropping some. The table lists roughly 100,000 clones, about 90% of them singletons. Sequenced material: peripheral blood, taken after pregnancy. Source of these receptors: a female donor with multiple sclerosis, enrolled in a pregnancy study.

The chain combines TRBV14 with TRBJ2-1; D is unclear. V shed 1 base and J shed 7 bases, with 14 bases lying between them. Germline V gives CDR1 SGHDN, CDR2 FVKESK. CDR3 length: 15 residues. The CDR3 DNA reads as TGTGCCAGCAGCCAAGGTGAGGCGAGGCTAAATGAGCAGTTCTTC. Amino acids: CASSQGEARLNEQFF.

This chain links TRBV19 with TRBJ2-2, with D maybe TRBD1 (6 bases). Germline CDR1 and CDR2: LNHDA and SQIVND (reference sequence). This CDR3 region has 16 residues. Deletions cut 3 bases from V and 5 bases from J, with 16 bases between. The CDR3 sequence is CASSMDRDKNTGELFF. Here the CDR3 DNA reads TGTGCCAGTAGTATGGACCGGGACAAAAATACCGGGGAGCTGTTTTTT.